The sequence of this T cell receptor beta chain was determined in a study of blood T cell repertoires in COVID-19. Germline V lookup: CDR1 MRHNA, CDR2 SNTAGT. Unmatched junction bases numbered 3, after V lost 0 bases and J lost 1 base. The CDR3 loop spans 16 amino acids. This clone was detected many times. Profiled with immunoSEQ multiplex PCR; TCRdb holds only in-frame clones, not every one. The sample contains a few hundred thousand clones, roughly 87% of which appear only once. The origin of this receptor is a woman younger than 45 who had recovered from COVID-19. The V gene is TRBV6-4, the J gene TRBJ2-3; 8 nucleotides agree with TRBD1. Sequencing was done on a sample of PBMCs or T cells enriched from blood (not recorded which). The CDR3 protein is CASSDSETGGTDTQYF. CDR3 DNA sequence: TGTGCCAGCAGTGACTCAGAGACAGGGGGCACAGATACGCAGTATTTT.